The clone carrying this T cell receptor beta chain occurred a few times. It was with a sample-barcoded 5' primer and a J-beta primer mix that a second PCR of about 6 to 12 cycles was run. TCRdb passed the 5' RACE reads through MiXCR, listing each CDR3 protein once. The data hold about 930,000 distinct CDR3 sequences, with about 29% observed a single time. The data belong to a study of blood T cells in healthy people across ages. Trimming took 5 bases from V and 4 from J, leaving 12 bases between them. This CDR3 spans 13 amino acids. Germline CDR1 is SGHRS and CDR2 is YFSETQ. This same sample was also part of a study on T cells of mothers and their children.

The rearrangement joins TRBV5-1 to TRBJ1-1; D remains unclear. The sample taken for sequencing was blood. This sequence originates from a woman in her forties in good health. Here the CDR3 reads CASSFGAGTEAFF. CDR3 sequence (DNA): TGCGCCAGCAGTTTTGGAGCGGGCACTGAAGCTTTCTTT.